Listed below are T cell receptor beta chains from one sample, sequenced in a study of T cell changes during pregnancy in multiple sclerosis. Sequencing was performed with immunoSEQ multiplex PCR; in TCRdb, only in-frame clones are kept and a portion is missing. There are 55,000 to 85,000 clones in the sample; approximately 92% occur only once, and 1.2% lies in the top ten. The source material was peripheral blood, sampled in the third trimester of pregnancy. The receptor set was obtained from a female donor with multiple sclerosis, enrolled in a pregnancy study. The CDR3 runs from the conserved cysteine through the conserved F or W. D genes are given only for firm matches. Clone size is not always given. Where it is, it says once, few, many or a class for expanded clones.

d_call clone_size j_call v_call cdr3_aa cdr3_nt
. . TRBJ2-7 TRBV5-6 CASSSTQGYEQYF TGTGCCAGCAGCTCAACACAGGGCTACGAGCAGTACTTC
TRBD1 once TRBJ2-7 TRBV11-1 CASSTGTGTYEQYF TGTGCCAGCAGCACGGGGACAGGGACCTACGAGCAGTACTTC
TRBD1 . TRBJ2-7 TRBV18 CASSPTDRVFGEQYF TGTGCCAGCTCACCGACGGACAGGGTATTTGGCGAGCAGTACTTC
TRBD2 . TRBJ2-2 TRBV27 CASRLAGEGTGELFF TGTGCCAGCAGACTAGCGGGAGAGGGCACCGGGGAGCTGTTTTTT
TRBD2 . TRBJ2-2 TRBV9 CASSVSWTSLGGELFF TGTGCCAGCAGCGTCTCCTGGACTAGCTTAGGGGGGGAGCTGTTTTTT
. . TRBJ2-5 TRBV6-6 CASSPRPRVSGETQYF TGTGCCAGCAGTCCCCGGCCCCGGGTTAGTGGAGAGACCCAGTACTTC
. once TRBJ2-2 TRBV18 CASSLSTGTGTGELFF TGTGCCAGCTCACTTTCAACAGGGACGGGCACCGGGGAGCTGTTTTTT
TRBD1 . TRBJ1-2 TRBV5-1 CASSLGNTGTGLNNYGYTF TGCGCCAGCAGCTTGGGAAATACCGGGACAGGACTAAATAACTATGGCTACACCTTC
. . TRBJ2-2 TRBV19 CASSSRLAGELFF TGTGCCAGTAGTTCCCGACTAGCCGGGGAGCTGTTTTTT
. . TRBJ2-2 TRBV10-2 CASSEQGPGELFF TGCGCCAGCAGTGAGCAGGGTCCCGGGGAGCTGTTTTTT
TRBD2 . TRBJ2-7 TRBV28 CASTALLAGDYEQYF TGTGCCAGCACGGCCTTGCTAGCGGGAGATTACGAGCAGTACTTC
. . TRBJ1-1 TRBV9 CASSSGSGQAFF TGTGCCAGCAGCTCGGGGTCGGGCCAAGCTTTCTTT
. . TRBJ1-5 TRBV7-2 CASSLRGNQPQHF TGTGCCAGCAGCTTAAGAGGGAATCAGCCCCAGCATTTT
TRBD2 once TRBJ2-3 TRBV9 CASSGGGADTQYF TGTGCCAGCAGCGGGGGGGGTGCAGATACGCAGTATTTT
. once TRBJ2-7 TRBV7-9 CASSFHSPYEQYF TGTGCCAGCAGCTTCCACAGTCCGTACGAGCAGTACTTC
TRBD1 . TRBJ1-2 TRBV7-9 CASSPTGDGYTF TGTGCCAGCAGTCCGACAGGGGATGGCTACACCTTC
TRBD2 . TRBJ2-1 TRBV2 CASSGGTSGRYNEQFF TGTGCCAGCAGTGGGGGGACTAGCGGGAGATACAATGAGCAGTTCTTC
TRBD2 . TRBJ2-3 TRBV12-5 CASGLGLAGGSTDTQYF TGTGCTAGTGGTTTGGGACTAGCGGGAGGAAGCACAGATACGCAGTATTTT
TRBD1 . TRBJ2-7 TRBV6-1 CASSEGQGNEQYF TGTGCCAGCAGTGAGGGACAGGGGAACGAGCAGTACTTC
. . TRBJ2-7 TRBV2 CARSRGGVYEQYF TGTGCCAGGTCCAGAGGAGGGGTCTACGAGCAGTACTTC
TRBD1 . TRBJ2-7 TRBV29-1 CSAPTGVSLYEQYF TGCAGCGCGCCAACAGGGGTCTCCCTATACGAGCAGTACTTC
. . TRBJ2-5 TRBV7-2 CASGSETQYF TGTGCCAGCGGCTCGGAGACCCAGTACTTC
TRBD1 once TRBJ2-2 TRBV2 CASSEVGTGAGELFF TGTGCCAGCAGTGAAGTTGGGACAGGGGCCGGGGAGCTGTTTTTT
. once TRBJ2-7 TRBV7-9 CASSLRPGGEQYF TGTGCCAGCAGCCTCAGACCGGGCGGGGAGCAGTACTTC
TRBD2 . TRBJ2-1 TRBV27 CASSWVAGFSYNEQFF TGTGCCAGCAGCTGGGTAGCGGGTTTCTCCTACAATGAGCAGTTCTTC
TRBD2 few TRBJ2-1 TRBV7-9 CASSLETDPSGSWNEQFF TGTGCCAGCAGCTTAGAGACGGACCCTAGCGGGAGTTGGAATGAGCAGTTCTTC
TRBD1 . TRBJ2-7 TRBV6-5 CASSYSGKGAIHEQYF TGTGCCAGCAGTTACTCAGGAAAGGGGGCCATTCACGAGCAGTACTTC
TRBD2 . TRBJ2-2 TRBV4-1 CASSPGELAGVTGELFF TGCGCCAGCAGCCCGGGGGAACTAGCGGGAGTCACCGGGGAGCTGTTTTTT
TRBD1 . TRBJ1-2 TRBV6-5 CASRTIGTGGSYTF TGTGCCAGCAGAACCATCGGGACAGGTGGAAGCTACACCTTC
TRBD2 . TRBJ2-5 TRBV4-1 CASSQEAGREKGETQYF TGCGCCAGCAGCCAAGAAGCGGGGAGGGAGAAAGGGGAGACCCAGTACTTC
. . TRBJ2-7 TRBV7-2 CASSLARYSHEQYF TGTGCCAGCAGCTTAGCGCGTTACTCACACGAGCAGTACTTC
TRBD1 once TRBJ1-4 TRBV5-1 CASSPDREKLFF TGCGCCAGCAGCCCGGACAGGGAAAAACTGTTTTTT
. . TRBJ1-4 TRBV6-5 CASSYGHATNEKLFF TGTGCCAGCAGTTACGGCCACGCAACTAATGAAAAACTGTTTTTT
TRBD2 . TRBJ2-5 TRBV5-6 CASSSLAGLSETQYF TGTGCCAGCAGCTCACTAGCGGGGTTATCAGAGACCCAGTACTTC
TRBD2 . TRBJ2-5 TRBV6-6 CASSYSRGLGETQYF TGTGCCAGCAGTTACTCGAGGGGACTAGGGGAGACCCAGTACTTC
. . TRBJ2-5 TRBV5-1 CASTAQGSGETQYF TGCGCCAGCACAGCACAGGGATCCGGGGAGACCCAGTACTTC
. . TRBJ1-6 TRBV4-2 CASSQDAGPYNSPLHF TGTGCCAGCAGCCAAGATGCGGGACCCTATAATTCACCCCTCCACTTT